This TCR beta chain was captured in a study of blood T cell repertoires in COVID-19. Study background: Collection of acute and convalescent COVID-19 samples took place in the United States, Italy and Spain. From T cells, B-cell-depleted T cells, or PBMCs came the material, which was cDNA or gDNA.

Profiling relied on immunoSEQ multiplex PCR, and the TCRdb table lists in-frame clones only, not all of them. Seen here are 100,000 to 150,000 clones, roughly 90% observed once, and the top ten hold 7.5% to 8%. This receptor was identified in a man aged 50 to 59 with acute or convalescent COVID-19. The sample consisted of peripheral blood.

CDR3 in DNA: TGCGCCAGCAGCCAAGAAATAACTAGCGGGAGGGCCCATACGCAGTATTTT. Its translation is CASSQEITSGRAHTQYF. V is TRBV4-3 and J is TRBJ2-3, with 13 bases lining up with TRBD2. From germline, CDR1 is LGHNA and CDR2 YSLEER. Trimming removed 0 bases from V and 7 bases from J; junction bases left unmatched: 7. CDR3 length: 17 residues.